The 17 T cell receptor beta chains below were found in one sample sequenced in a study of PD-L1 blockade in urothelial cancer. Libraries were prepared by immunoSEQ multiplex PCR; TCRdb keeps only in-frame clonotypes and omits some of them. The data show approximately 110,000 clones, around 85% seen once. Sequencing used PBMCs, obtained around atezolizumab (anti-PD-L1) treatment. All receptors derive from a man in his fifties with urothelial cancer.

The genes are TRBV5-6 and TRBJ2-5; D uncertain. The CDR3 extends over 16 amino acids. With 2 bases removed from V and 7 bases from J, the gap between germline ends came to 21 bases. Germline assignment: CDR1 SGHDT and CDR2 YYEEEE. The CDR3 sequence: CASSFISGTVVGTQYF. The CDR3 bases are TGTGCCAGCAGCTTCATCTCAGGCACTGTGGTTGGGACCCAGTACTTC.

The J gene is TRBJ1-1, the V gene TRBV6-5; 7 positions agree with TRBD1. This CDR3 region has 15 residues. The germline V gene encodes CDR1 MNHEY and CDR2 SVGAGI. The V and J ends lost 0 bases and 3 bases, in that order; junction bases with no gene match: 4. The CDR3: CASSYSGQGDTEAFF. The CDR3 DNA reads as TGTGCCAGCAGTTACTCAGGCCAGGGGGACACTGAAGCTTTCTTT.

V usage is TRBV10-3 and J usage is TRBJ2-1; no clear D. This CDR3 comprises 17 residues. Germline V gene sequence: CDR1 ENHRY, CDR2 SYGVKD. Trimming removed 2 bases from V and 0 bases from J, with 14 bases in between. The CDR3 DNA is TGTGCCATCAGTGAGCCGTTACTACGAAACTCCTACAATGAGCAGTTCTTC. It is translated as CAISEPLLRNSYNEQFF.

Only a few counts were recorded for this clone. The chain couples TRBV7-3 to TRBJ2-3; 7 bases align to TRBD1. V lost 5 bases, J lost 0 bases, and 8 bases stayed unmatched. This CDR3 comprises 16 residues. Germline V gives CDR1 SGHTA, CDR2 FQGTGA. CDR3 nucleotide sequence: TGTGCCAGCAGCAGAGGGACAGACACTAGCACAGATACGCAGTATTTT. It translates to CASSRGTDTSTDTQYF.

The rearrangement links TRBV21-1 to TRBJ1-3. TRBV21-1 is flagged as a pseudogene. The CDR3 totals 17 residues. CDR3 protein: CASIPRRGFHSGNTIYF. DNA for the CDR3: TGTGCCAGCATTCCAAGGAGGGGATTTCACTCTGGAAACACCATATATTTT.

The chain recombines TRBV28 with TRBJ1-5; maybe TRBD1 (5 bases). V was clipped by 2 bases and J by 10 bases, with 21 bases between them. Germline V lookup: CDR1 MDHEN, CDR2 SYDVKM. The CDR3 is 16 residues long. CDR3 sequence: CASSLGDGAGNRPQHF. CDR3 sequence (DNA): TGTGCCAGCAGTTTAGGGGACGGGGCGGGAAATCGACCCCAGCATTTT.

The chain is built from TRBV6-6 and TRBJ2-7, with 9 bases that match TRBD2. V shed 0 bases, J shed 9 bases, and the junction held 12 bases outside the gene matches. CDR3 length: 16 residues. The germline gives CDR1 MNHNY, CDR2 SVGAGI (reference sequence). The CDR3: CASSYSTSGRAFTQYF. The CDR3 nucleotides are TGTGCCAGCAGTTACTCGACTAGCGGTAGGGCGTTTACGCAGTACTTC.

This clone has a single count. The J gene is TRBJ2-5, the V gene TRBV28, with 14 bases that match TRBD2. The V and J ends lost 10 bases and 4 bases, in that order; junction bases with no gene match: 8. Germline loops: CDR1 MDHEN, CDR2 SYDVKM. The CDR3 sequence is 15 residues long. In DNA, the CDR3 is TGTGCCATCGCCACGGGACTAGCGGGAGTAGAGACCCAGTACTTC. This gives the protein CAIATGLAGVETQYF.

This clone was seen only a few times. As DNA, the CDR3 is TGTGCCAGTAAGGCGAGGACAGGGGATTCCTACGAGCAGTACTTC. Protein sequence: CASKARTGDSYEQYF. The genes are TRBV19 and TRBJ2-7; TRBD1 matches at 9 bases. CDR3 length equals 15 residues. Per the germline V gene, CDR1 is LNHDA and CDR2 is SQIVND (reference sequence). The V gene end was trimmed by 7 bases and the J gene end by 1 base; junction bases not matched to a gene: 8.

The rearrangement uses TRBV7-2 and TRBJ2-5; 7 bases are shared with TRBD1. This CDR3 is built from 14 residues. Trimming took 7 bases from V and 4 from J; bases not matched to a gene: 9. CDR1 and CDR2 from the germline V gene are SGHTA and FQGNSA. The CDR3 is CASNIQGSGETQYF. CDR3 sequence (DNA): TGTGCCAGCAACATACAGGGGTCGGGAGAGACCCAGTACTTC.

This clone occurred once. V and J are TRBV6-1 and TRBJ2-5; 7 bases match TRBD1. V was pared by 7 bases and J by 3 bases, with 5 bases of the junction left unmatched. The CDR3 sequence is 13 residues long. Germline V lookup: CDR1 MNHNS, CDR2 SASEGT. CDR3 in amino acids: CASNRQGKETQYF. The CDR3 DNA reads as TGTGCCAGCAACCGACAGGGTAAAGAGACCCAGTACTTC.

V usage is TRBV10-3 and J usage is TRBJ2-7, with 7 bases fitting TRBD1. There are 13 residues in the CDR3. CDR1 and CDR2 (germline): ENHRY, SYGVKD. Here the CDR3 DNA reads TGTGCTGCCTCCGGGACAGCTTCCTACGAGCAGTACTTC. This encodes CAASGTASYEQYF.

J is TRBJ1-1 and V is TRBV30; the D is unclear. Germline values: CDR1 GTSNPN, CDR2 SVGIG (reference sequence). The CDR3 extends over 13 amino acids. With 1 base removed from V and 1 base from J, the gap between germline ends came to 7 bases. CDR3 DNA: TGTGCCTGGAGTGAGAGTAGGAACACTGAAGCTTTCTTT. Protein sequence: CAWSESRNTEAFF. Complete variable domain (other parts from reference TRBV30 and TRBJ1-1): SQTIHQWPATLVQPVGSPLSLECTVEGTSNPNLYWYRQAAGRGLQLLFYSVGIGQISSEVPQNLSASRPQDRQFILSSKKLLLSDSGFYLCAWSESRNTEAFFGQGTRLTVV.

The chain employs TRBV7-8 and TRBJ2-7; a weak D match, TRBD2 (6 bases). Per germline, CDR1 SGHVS and CDR2 FQNEAQ. The length of the CDR3 is 14 residues. The germline V and J ends were trimmed by 0 bases and 7 bases, with 13 bases remaining between them. The CDR3 sequence: CASSLARRVGEQYF. CDR3 DNA sequence: TGTGCCAGCAGCTTAGCTCGGAGGGTGGGGGAGCAGTACTTC.

The chain links TRBV7-2 to TRBJ2-1; tentatively, D is TRBD1 (6 bases). The CDR3 covers 15 residues. CDR1 and CDR2 (germline): SGHTA, FQGNSA. The V end lost 4 bases, the J end lost 8 bases, and 18 bases lay between the germline ends. CDR3 protein: CASSSGLSPGDEQFF. CDR3 sequence (DNA): TGTGCCAGCAGCTCAGGACTTTCCCCAGGGGATGAGCAGTTCTTC.

The chain couples TRBV6-5 to TRBJ1-5, with 7 positions matching TRBD1. Germline trimming cut 5 bases from V and 2 bases from J; bases unmatched to any gene: 6. CDR1 MNHEY and CDR2 SVGAGI come from the germline V gene. The CDR3 is made up of 15 amino acids. This CDR3 reads CASSRGTVGNQPQHF. The DNA of the CDR3 is TGTGCCAGCAGTAGAGGGACAGTAGGCAATCAGCCCCAGCATTTT.

This clone was observed at least ten times. The chain combines TRBV6-1 with TRBJ1-1; D not resolved. The CDR3 length is 14 residues. Germline-derived CDR1 and CDR2 are MNHNS and SASEGT. V lost 0 bases and J lost 10, with 15 bases in between. CDR3 coding DNA: TGTGCCAGCAGTGAAGCGAGGGCCACTCGACGAGCTTTCTTT. Translating it yields CASSEARATRRAFF.